This TCR beta chain was sequenced in a study of blood T cell repertoires in COVID-19. V was cut by 1 base and J by 4 bases, with 16 bases left in between. Per germline, CDR1 LGHDT and CDR2 YNNKEL (reference sequence). The CDR3 has 17 residues. In the original processing: The assay estimated nucleated cells by amplifying reference gene primers. The protocol was immunoSEQ multiplex PCR, while the TCRdb copy is restricted to in-frame clones and leaves out a portion. V and J calls and clone size are as listed in that table; D and trimming were resolved from the DNA. The data contain approximately 210,000 clones, roughly nine tenths of them singletons. This clone occurred a few times.

The chain recombines TRBV3-1 (or the pseudogene TRBV3-2) with TRBJ2-2; D possibly corresponds to TRBD1 (8 bases). Sequencing was performed on peripheral blood. This clonotype was sampled from a woman aged 70-85 years with acute or convalescent COVID-19. In DNA, the CDR3 is TGTGCCAGCAGCCAAGTGGGGGGGACAGGCGGCACCGGGGAGCTGTTTTTT. This sequence encodes CASSQVGGTGGTGELFF.